The entry below gives a single TCR beta chain sequence along with its context. The repertoire was sequenced with immunoSEQ multiplex PCR; TCRdb's copy has only in-frame clones and lacks some. The data hold about 130,000 clones, with over 65% observed a single time. The CDR3 contains 17 residues. Trimming stripped 6 bases from V and 0 bases from J, with 17 bases between. Germline CDR1 MDHEN, CDR2 SYDVKM. This entry belongs to a study of T cell responses to AZD1222 COVID-19 vaccine. The receptor was isolated from an adult in good health. The source was peripheral blood, collected on day 0 of AZD1222 vaccination. The chain carries TRBV28 and TRBJ2-2, with D possibly TRBD1 on 6 matching bases. Written as DNA, the CDR3 is TGTGCCAGCAGACCCAGGGACAAGGGCCCGAACACCGGGGAGCTGTTTTTT. It specifies CASRPRDKGPNTGELFF.